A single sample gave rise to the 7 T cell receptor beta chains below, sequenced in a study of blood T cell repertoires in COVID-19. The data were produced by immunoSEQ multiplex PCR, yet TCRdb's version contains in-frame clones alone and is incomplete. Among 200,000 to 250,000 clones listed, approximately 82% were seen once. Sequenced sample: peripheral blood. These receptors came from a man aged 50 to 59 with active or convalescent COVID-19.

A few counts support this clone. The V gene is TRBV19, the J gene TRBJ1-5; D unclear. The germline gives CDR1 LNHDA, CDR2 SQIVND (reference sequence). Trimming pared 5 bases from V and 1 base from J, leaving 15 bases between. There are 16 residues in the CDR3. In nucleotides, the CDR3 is TGTGCCAGTAGTGACTCGGTGTGGCTAAGCAATCAGCCCCAGCATTTT. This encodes CASSDSVWLSNQPQHF.

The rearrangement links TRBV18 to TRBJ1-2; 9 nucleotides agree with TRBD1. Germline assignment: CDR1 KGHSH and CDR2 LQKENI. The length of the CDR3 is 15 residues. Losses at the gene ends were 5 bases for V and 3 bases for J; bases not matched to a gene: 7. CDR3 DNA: TGTGCCAGCTCAGAAAGGACAGGGGAGGACTATGGCTACACCTTC. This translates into CASSERTGEDYGYTF. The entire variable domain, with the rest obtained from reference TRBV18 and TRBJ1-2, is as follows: NAGVMQNPRHLVRRRGQEARLRCSPMKGHSHVYWYRQLPEEGLKFMVYLQKENIIDESGMPKERFSAEFPKEGPSILRIQQVVRGDSAAYFCASSERTGEDYGYTFGSGTRLTVV.

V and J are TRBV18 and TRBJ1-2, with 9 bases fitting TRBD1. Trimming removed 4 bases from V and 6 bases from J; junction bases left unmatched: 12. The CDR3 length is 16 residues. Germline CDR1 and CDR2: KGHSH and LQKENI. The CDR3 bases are TGTGCCAGCTCACTCAGACCTCTACAGGGGGCAAATGGCTACACCTTC. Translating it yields CASSLRPLQGANGYTF.

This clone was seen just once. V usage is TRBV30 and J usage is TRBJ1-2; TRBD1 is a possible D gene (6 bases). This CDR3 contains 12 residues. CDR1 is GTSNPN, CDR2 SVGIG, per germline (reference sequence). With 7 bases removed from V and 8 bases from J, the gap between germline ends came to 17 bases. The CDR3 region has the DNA TGTGCCTACTCATCGGACAGTTCCGGCTACACCTTC. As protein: CAYSSDSSGYTF.

CDR3: CASSQETRRGRSEAFF. CDR3 nucleotides: TGCGCCAGCAGCCAAGAGACCCGCAGGGGGAGGTCTGAAGCTTTCTTT. The chain combines TRBV4-1 with TRBJ1-1; 7 bases align to TRBD1. Germline V CDR1 and CDR2: MGHRA, YSYEKL. CDR3 size: 16 residues. Losses at the gene ends were 0 bases for V and 6 bases for J; bases not matched to a gene: 10.

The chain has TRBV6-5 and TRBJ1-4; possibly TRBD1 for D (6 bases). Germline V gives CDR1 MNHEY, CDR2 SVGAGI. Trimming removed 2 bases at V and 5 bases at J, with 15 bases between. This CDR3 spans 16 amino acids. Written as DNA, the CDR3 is TGTGCCAGCAGTTACGGTTGGTTGGGGGCAAATGAAAAACTGTTTTTT. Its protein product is CASSYGWLGANEKLFF.

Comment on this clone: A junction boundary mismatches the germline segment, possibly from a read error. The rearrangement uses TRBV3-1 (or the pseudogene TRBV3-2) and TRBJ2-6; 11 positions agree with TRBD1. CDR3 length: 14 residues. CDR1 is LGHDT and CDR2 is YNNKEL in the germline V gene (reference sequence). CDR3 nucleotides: TGTGCCAGCACCCCCGGGACAGGGGGCAACGTCCTGACTTTC. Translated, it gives CASTPGTGGNVLTF.